This T cell receptor beta chain is from a study of cytomegalovirus exposure and HLA in healthy donors (dated by TCRdb to 2016 to 2017). Notes on the research overall: According to a later analysis, the roughly 120 validation repertoires were produced on the same platform as the roughly 600 repertoires of the first cohort. The study was designed to test whether signatures of past pathogen exposure could be identified by cataloging public T cell receptors. Along with the roughly 670-subject first cohort, a separate validation cohort of over a hundred different subjects was used. To predict cytomegalovirus infection status, the study combined high-throughput TCR immunosequencing, statistical association of individual TCRs with disease status, and machine learning.

Separate from the roughly 650-subject first cohort, the validation cohort of about 130 subjects was the group to which the donors belonged. General conclusions and limits of the study: Subsequent analysis determined that TCRs grouped into clusters in the first cohort also showed a tendency toward co-occurrence across the 90 to 150 validation repertoires, and approximately 94% of cluster scores exceeded 0. A later analysis had no HLA typing for the validation cohort, so co-occurrence there was scored across all 120 repertoires. The classifier was reported to diagnose cytomegalovirus status with high specificity and sensitivity in both the original cohort and the validation cohort. The study gave a list of 150 to 200 TCR beta chains associated with cytomegalovirus. Three of the identified cytomegalovirus-associated TCR beta chains were confirmed in vitro to be specific for cytomegalovirus antigens. Most TCR sequences were seen in very few donors, while some public TCRs were found in many individuals. The authors suggested that the approach could potentially be extended to other disease states and immunological phenotypes.

Note on this clone: This receptor's antigen is unknown. No per-base quality is available; no much larger clone lies one base away.

Based on the germline V gene, the CDR1 and CDR2 sequences are MNHNS and SASEGT. Counted from cysteine to phenylalanine, this CDR3 has 12 amino acids. Just the 36-base CDR3 DNA is kept, in frame starting at base 1. The V and J ends are trimmed by 5 bases and 6 bases, leaving 8 bases between them. Library construction relied on the immunoSEQ multiplex PCR assay. Per the original workflow: A statistical classification framework was built for diagnosing cytomegalovirus status from the catalog of TCR beta chain sequences. TCRdb mirrors the immuneACCESS table, restricted to in-frame sequences. Some clones are absent from its copies; in checked studies, under half trace to an unresolved V gene, and the reason for the others is unknown. V and J calls and clone size are given by that table; D and trimming were obtained from the DNA. This sample is represented by around 260,000 clones; 90% of them were singletons. The ten largest clonotypes hold approximately 3.1% of the sample.

This clonotype originated in a woman in her 30s in good health and CMV-seronegative. This chain is built from TRBV6-1 and TRBJ2-1; the D gene remains uncertain. The sample was PBMCs. The DNA reads TGTGCCAGCAGTTCCGACCTCAATGAGCAGTTCTTC. Its translation is CASSSDLNEQFF.